A single T cell receptor beta chain is shown here with its context. Study processing details: Using reference gene primer amplification, nucleated cell counts were estimated. Using immunoSEQ multiplex PCR, the repertoire was profiled, and TCRdb retains in-frame clones only, with some absent. That table supplies the V and J calls and clone size; D and trimming were determined from the DNA. The table shows a few hundred thousand clones, with 70% to 90% occurring only once. CDR3 length equals 17 residues. Per the germline V gene, CDR1 is SGHRS and CDR2 is YFSETQ. The V and J ends lost 0 bases and 4 bases, in that order; junction bases with no gene match: 9. The sample originates from a study of blood T cell repertoires in COVID-19. Study details: From T cells, B-cell-depleted T cells, or PBMCs came the material, which was cDNA or gDNA.

The sequence was collected from a woman aged 45-65 years with acute or convalescent COVID-19. Sequencing was done on a sample of peripheral blood. The J gene is TRBJ2-2, the V gene TRBV5-1, with 7 bases matching TRBD2. CDR3 sequence (DNA): TGCGCCAGCAGCTTGGGGGCGTCGGGAGGCCTCACCGGGGAGCTGTTTTTT. As protein: CASSLGASGGLTGELFF.